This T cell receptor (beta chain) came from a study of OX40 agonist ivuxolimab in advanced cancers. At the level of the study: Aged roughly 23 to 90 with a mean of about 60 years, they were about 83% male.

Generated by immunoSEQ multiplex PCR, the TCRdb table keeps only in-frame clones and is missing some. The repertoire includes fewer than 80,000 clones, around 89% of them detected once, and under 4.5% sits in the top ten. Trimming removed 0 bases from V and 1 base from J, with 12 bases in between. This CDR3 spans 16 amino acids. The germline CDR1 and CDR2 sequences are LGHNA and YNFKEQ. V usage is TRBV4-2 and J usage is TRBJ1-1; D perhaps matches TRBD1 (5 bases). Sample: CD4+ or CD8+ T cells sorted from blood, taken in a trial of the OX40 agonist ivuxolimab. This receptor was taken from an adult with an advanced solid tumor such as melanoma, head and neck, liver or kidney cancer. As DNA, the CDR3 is TGTGCCAGCAGCCAAGATGGGGGACGGAGGAACACTGAAGCTTTCTTT. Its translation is CASSQDGGRRNTEAFF.